The subject of this entry is one T cell receptor (beta chain). Its specificity is not known. In the PCR, 60 Vbeta and 13 Jbeta primers were used. Method: immunoSEQ multiplex PCR; TCRdb's copy keeps in-frame clones and lacks some. The sample lists under 250,000 clones; more than 75% were seen once. These data originate in a study of cytomegalovirus exposure and HLA in healthy donors. The CDR3 extends over 15 amino acids. Donors in the study were healthy people who gave bone marrow. Points from the study as a whole: Later analysis identified about 18,000 TCR beta sequences associated with HLA alleles, using a false discovery rate threshold of 0.05. 150 to 200 TCR beta chains were listed as cytomegalovirus-associated.

The chain is built from TRBV7-5 and TRBJ2-2; TRBD1, the D gene given by the table, was not confirmed from the DNA. TRBV7-5 is designated a pseudogene. What was sequenced was PBMCs. The clonotype comes from a male donor in good health and CMV-seronegative. The CDR3 loop reads CARSPGTGEDGELFF. The CDR3 region has the DNA TGTGCCAGAAGCCCCGGGACAGGGGAGGACGGGGAGCTGTTTTTT.